Each of the 5 T cell receptor beta chains below was sequenced from the same sample in a study of blood T cells in healthy people across ages. Combining a sample-barcoded 5' primer with a J-beta primer mix, a second PCR ran for about 6 to 12 cycles. Each CDR3 protein is one row after TCRdb ran MiXCR on the 5' RACE reads. The data hold approximately 1,700,000 distinct CDR3 sequences, with 30% to 40% observed a single time. The sample consisted of blood. These receptors all come from a human donor in good health.

This clonotype has more than one count but fewer than ten. This chain connects TRBV5-6 to TRBJ1-2, with D uncertain. This CDR3 is 15 amino acids long. Germline lookup yields CDR1 SGHDT and CDR2 YYEEEE. The ends were cut back, 5 bases at V and 0 bases at J, with 14 bases in the middle. CDR3 in amino acids: CASSSTTESNYGYTF. The CDR3 bases are TGTGCCAGCAGTTCGACCACAGAGTCTAACTATGGCTACACCTTC.

This chain joins TRBV27 and TRBJ1-1; D is uncertain. Trimming took off 4 bases at V and 6 bases at J, with 12 bases between the two ends. The V gene's germline CDR1 is MNHEY and CDR2 SMNVEV (reference sequence). The CDR3 is 13 amino acids. The CDR3 nucleotides read TGTGCCAGCAGTTCGCCGGGAAGGCCTGAAGCTTTCTTT. Its protein product is CASSSPGRPEAFF.

The J gene is TRBJ2-6, the V gene TRBV7-6; TRBD2 matches at 9 bases. Trimming cost V 5 bases and J 0 bases; bases outside gene matches: 14. CDR3 size: 20 residues. Germline lookup yields CDR1 SGHVS and CDR2 FNYEAQ. CDR3 amino acids: CASSPLRIAGARSGANVLTF. As DNA, the CDR3 is TGTGCCAGCAGCCCCTTACGGATAGCGGGGGCCCGCTCTGGGGCCAACGTCCTGACTTTC.

This clonotype showed up many times. The CDR3 is CASSQAPGTTYGYTF. The CDR3 DNA reads as TGCGCCAGCAGCCAAGCCCCCGGGACAACTTATGGCTACACCTTC. The gene calls are TRBV4-3 and TRBJ1-2; a weak D match, TRBD1 (6 bases). CDR1 is LGHNA and CDR2 is YSLEER in the germline V gene. Trimming shortened V by 1 base and J by 5 bases, and 14 bases separated the two germline ends. This CDR3 has 15 amino acids.

The V call is TRBV7-8, the J call TRBJ1-4; D is ambiguous. This CDR3 comprises 13 residues. The germline CDR1 and CDR2 sequences are SGHVS and FQNEAQ. The V end was cut by 1 base, the J end by 15 bases, with 15 bases between. The CDR3 bases are TGTGCCAGCAGCTTAGGATACCAGGCAGCGGTGTTTTTT. Its protein is CASSLGYQAAVFF.